This T cell receptor (beta chain) was observed in a study of beta chain features in type 1 diabetes. Regarding this clone: Its antigen is unidentified.

Since all of the isolated RNA was reverse transcribed, expressed TCRB transcripts were what got sequenced. Assay used: immunoSEQ multiplex PCR; TCRdb lists only in-frame clones, some missing. This sample has 600,000 to 650,000 clones, with around 16% found just once. There are 15 residues in the CDR3. V was pared by 6 bases and J by 1 base, with 12 bases between. Germline CDR1 is SNHLY and CDR2 is FYNNEI. Notes on the study in general: Cells carrying high TCR expression could end up over-represented when cDNA is sequenced.

The chain carries TRBV2 and TRBJ2-2; maybe TRBD1 (6 bases). The receptor comes from a man between 18 and 35 years old in good health. Source material: naive CD4+ T cells from blood. Here the CDR3 reads CASSEQGLNTGELFF. The CDR3 coding sequence is TGTGCCAGCAGCGAGCAGGGGTTGAACACCGGGGAGCTGTTTTTT.